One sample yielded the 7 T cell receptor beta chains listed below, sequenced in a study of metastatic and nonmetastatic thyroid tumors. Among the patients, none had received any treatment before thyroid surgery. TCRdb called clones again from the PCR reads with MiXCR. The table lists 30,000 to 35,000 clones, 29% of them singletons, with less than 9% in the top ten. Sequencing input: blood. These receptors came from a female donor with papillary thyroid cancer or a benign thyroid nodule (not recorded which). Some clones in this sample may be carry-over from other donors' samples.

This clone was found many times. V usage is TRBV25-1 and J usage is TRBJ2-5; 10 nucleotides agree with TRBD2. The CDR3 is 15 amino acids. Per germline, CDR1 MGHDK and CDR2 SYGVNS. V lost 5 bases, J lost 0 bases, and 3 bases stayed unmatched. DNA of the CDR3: TGTGCCAGCAGTCCCGGACTAGCGGACCAAGAGACCCAGTACTTC. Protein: CASSPGLADQETQYF.

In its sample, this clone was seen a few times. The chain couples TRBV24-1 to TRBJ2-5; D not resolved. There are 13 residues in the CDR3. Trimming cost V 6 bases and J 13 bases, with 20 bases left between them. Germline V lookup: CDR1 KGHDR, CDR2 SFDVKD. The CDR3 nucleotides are TGTGCCACCAGTCACAGAACCCAAGAGACCAGGTACTTC. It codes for CATSHRTQETRYF.

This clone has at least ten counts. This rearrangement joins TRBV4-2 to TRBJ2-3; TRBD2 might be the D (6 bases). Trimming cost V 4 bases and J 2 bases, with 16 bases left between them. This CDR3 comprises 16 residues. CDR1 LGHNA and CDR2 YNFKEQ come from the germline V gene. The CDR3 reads CASSPGGRRLTDTQYF. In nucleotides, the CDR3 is TGTGCCAGCAGCCCCGGAGGGCGGCGACTCACAGATACGCAGTATTTT.

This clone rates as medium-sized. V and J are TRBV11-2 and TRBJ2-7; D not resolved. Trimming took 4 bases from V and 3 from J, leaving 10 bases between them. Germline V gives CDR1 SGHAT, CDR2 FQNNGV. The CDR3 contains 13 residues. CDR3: CASSSASLYEQYF. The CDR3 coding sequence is TGTGCCAGCAGCTCAGCGTCTCTCTACGAGCAGTACTTC.

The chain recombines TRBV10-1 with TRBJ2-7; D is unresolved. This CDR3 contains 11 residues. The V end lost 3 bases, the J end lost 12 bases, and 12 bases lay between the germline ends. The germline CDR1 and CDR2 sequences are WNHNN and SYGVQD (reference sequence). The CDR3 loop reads CASSETNESYF. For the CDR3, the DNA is TGCGCCAGCAGTGAAACGAACGAGTCGTACTTC.

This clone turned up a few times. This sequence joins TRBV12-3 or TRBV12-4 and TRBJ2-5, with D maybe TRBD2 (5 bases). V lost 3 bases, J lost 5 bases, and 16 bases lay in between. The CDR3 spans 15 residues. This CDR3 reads CASSLAFVGGETQYF. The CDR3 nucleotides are TGTGCCAGCAGTTTGGCCTTTGTAGGCGGGGAGACCCAGTACTTC.

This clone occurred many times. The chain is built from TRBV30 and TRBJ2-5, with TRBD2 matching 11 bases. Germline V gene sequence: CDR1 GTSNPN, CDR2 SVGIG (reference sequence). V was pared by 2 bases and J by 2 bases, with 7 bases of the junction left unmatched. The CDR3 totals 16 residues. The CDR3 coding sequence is TGTGCCTGGAGTATCGGGAGGACTAGCGGGCAAGAGACCCAGTACTTC. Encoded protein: CAWSIGRTSGQETQYF.